These 22 T cell receptor beta chains originate from one sample sequenced in a study of T-cell reconstitution after alpha-beta-depleted transplantation in children. Unique molecular identifiers were built into the TCRbeta library. TCRdb redid the calling of the PCR reads with MiXCR, one entry per CDR3 protein. The profile covers 440,000 or so distinct CDR3 sequences, with about 40% appearing a single time and approximately 25% taken by the ten largest. The sample consisted of PBMCs, taken before TCRalphabeta/CD19-depleted stem cell transplant. All receptors come from a girl aged 2 to 9 with aplastic anemia, due to receive a stem cell transplant.

The V and J genes are TRBV7-2 and TRBJ2-7; TRBD2 is a possible D gene (6 bases). The CDR3 contains 12 residues. Trimming took off 1 base at V and 6 bases at J, with 7 bases between the two ends. Germline CDR1 SGHTA, CDR2 FQGNSA. The CDR3 nucleotides are TGTGCCAGCAGCTTAGGGAGGGTCGAGCAGTACTTC. Protein product: CASSLGRVEQYF.

This clonotype was counted between two and nine times. The chain is built from TRBV6-4 and TRBJ2-3; 7 nucleotides align to TRBD1. The CDR3 consists of 15 residues. Per the germline V gene, CDR1 is MRHNA and CDR2 is SNTAGT. Unmatched junction bases numbered 6, after V lost 4 bases and J lost 2 bases. The CDR3 sequence is CASSGDSCYTDTQYF. The DNA of the CDR3 is TGTGCCAGCAGTGGGGACAGCTGCTACACAGATACGCAGTATTTT.

This clonotype came up many times. V usage is TRBV5-1 and J usage is TRBJ2-2; 12 positions match TRBD1. V shed 3 bases, J shed 0 bases, and the junction held 6 bases outside the gene matches. The CDR3 has 18 amino acids. Germline assignment: CDR1 SGHRS and CDR2 YFSETQ. CDR3 coding DNA: TGCGCCAGCAGCTCCCGGGACAGGGGGCCTACGAACACCGGGGAGCTGTTTTTT. Translating gives CASSSRDRGPTNTGELFF.

This clonotype has a count of ten or more. V and J are TRBV4-1 and TRBJ1-2, with D tentatively TRBD1 (5 bases). V gave up 1 base and J gave up 4 bases, with 10 bases separating them. CDR1 and CDR2 (germline): MGHRA, YSYEKL. This CDR3 has 14 residues. The CDR3 DNA is TGCGCCAGCAGCCAAGGCGGGGCAGCCTATGGCTACACCTTC. Translated: CASSQGGAAYGYTF.

This clonotype was counted a few times. V usage is TRBV5-6 and J usage is TRBJ1-5; tentative D call: TRBD1 (5 bases). Germline-derived CDR1 and CDR2 are SGHDT and YYEEEE. Between the trimmed V and J ends, which lost 0 bases and 7 bases, there was a span of 11 bases. The CDR3 consists of 14 residues. In nucleotides, the CDR3 is TGTGCCAGCAGCTTGGAAGGGGTAGGCCAGCCCCAGCATTTT. Translation: CASSLEGVGQPQHF.

DNA for the CDR3: TGTGCCAGCAGCCCCCTCTCCACCTACAATGAGCAGTTCTTC. Translated, it gives CASSPLSTYNEQFF. The rearrangement links TRBV3-1 to TRBJ2-1; D unclear. CDR1 and CDR2 (germline): LGHDT, YNNKEL (reference sequence). This CDR3 is built from 14 residues. V lost 4 bases and J 2 bases, leaving 9 bases between the germline ends.

Ten or more counts support this clonotype. This rearrangement joins TRBV12-3 or TRBV12-4 to TRBJ2-1; TRBD1 is a possible D gene (6 bases). Trimming left V 5 bases short and J 5 bases short, with 10 bases between. The CDR3 spans 13 residues. CDR3 DNA sequence: TGTGCCAGCAGTAGGACAGAGAACAATGAGCAGTTCTTC. Translated, it gives CASSRTENNEQFF.

Notes on this clonotype: At one of its ends the junction is not consistent with the germline gene, which may arise from a read error. The chain joins TRBV5-1 to TRBJ1-1; D not certain. CDR3 length: 13 amino acids. Germline V gene data show CDR1 as SGHRS and CDR2 as YFSETQ. The CDR3 DNA is TGCGCCAGCAGCTTAGAGAGGAACACTGAAGCTTCCTTT. Amino acids: CASSLERNTEASF.

This clonotype occurred many times. The V and J genes are TRBV6-1 and TRBJ2-3; D remains ambiguous. Trimming removed 6 bases from V and 2 bases from J, with 15 bases in between. The germline V gene has CDR1 MNHNS and CDR2 SASEGT. CDR3 length equals 15 residues. The CDR3 DNA reads as TGTGCCAGCAGCCTCCTGGGCGGCTCCACAGATACGCAGTATTTT. Translating it yields CASSLLGGSTDTQYF.

Only a few counts were recorded for this clonotype. The chain joins TRBV15 to TRBJ2-7, with 8 nucleotides matching TRBD2. CDR3 length: 13 residues. After removal of 2 bases from V and 6 bases from J, the junction contained 3 bases not matched to a gene. The V gene's germline CDR1 is LNHNV and CDR2 YYDKDF (reference sequence). The chain's CDR3 is CATSRSSGAEQYF. CDR3 DNA sequence: TGTGCCACCAGCAGAAGTAGCGGGGCCGAGCAGTACTTC.

There are a few counts of this clonotype. The chain employs TRBV9 and TRBJ2-2; TRBD1 matches at 8 bases. The CDR3 contains 15 residues. Germline CDR1 SGDLS, CDR2 YYNGEE. Trimming at V came to 7 bases and at J to 6 bases, leaving 11 bases not matched to a gene. CDR3 region: CASAQTGVFAGELFF. The DNA of the CDR3 is TGTGCCAGCGCCCAGACAGGGGTCTTCGCCGGGGAGCTGTTTTTT. The full variable domain, rest sourced from reference TRBV9 and TRBJ2-2, is DSGVTQTPKHLITATGQRVTLRCSPRSGDLSVYWYQQSLDQGLQFLIQYYNGEERAKGNILERFSAQQFPDLHSELNLSSLELGDSALYFCASAQTGVFAGELFFGEGSRLTVL.

Written as DNA, the CDR3 is TGCGCCAGCAGCTTGCTTCCAGGACAGGGGTACCACGAGCAGTACTTC. It encodes CASSLLPGQGYHEQYF. J is TRBJ2-7 and V is TRBV5-1; 9 bases fit TRBD1. The CDR3 is 16 amino acids. The germline V gene has CDR1 SGHRS and CDR2 YFSETQ. With V trimmed by 1 base and J by 5 bases, 10 bases remained unmatched.

The CDR3 loop is CAWTGSWGQPQHF. DNA of the CDR3: TGTGCCTGGACAGGGAGCTGGGGTCAGCCCCAGCATTTT. V and J are TRBV30 and TRBJ1-5, with D perhaps matching TRBD1 (5 bases). Germline V lookup: CDR1 GTSNPN, CDR2 SVGIG (reference sequence). The CDR3 length is 13 residues. Between the trimmed V and J ends, which lost 4 bases and 6 bases, there was a span of 13 bases.

V usage is TRBV18 and J usage is TRBJ2-7, with D unclear. V gave up 3 bases and J gave up 9 bases, with 24 bases separating them. CDR3 length equals 16 residues. Germline lookup yields CDR1 KGHSH and CDR2 LQKENI. CDR3 sequence reads: CASSPKSTRLGVGQYF. The CDR3 DNA reads as TGTGCCAGCTCACCCAAAAGCACCCGACTTGGGGTGGGGCAGTACTTC.

The chain carries TRBV28 and TRBJ2-7; maybe TRBD2 (5 bases). The germline V and J ends were trimmed by 6 bases and 3 bases, with 18 bases remaining between them. The CDR3 contains 15 residues. Germline V lookup: CDR1 MDHEN, CDR2 SYDVKM. CDR3 in amino acids: CASSPSSGTNYEQYF. The CDR3 DNA reads as TGTGCCAGCAGCCCAAGCAGCGGAACTAACTACGAGCAGTACTTC. The full variable domain, with the rest looked up from reference TRBV28 and TRBJ2-7, is DVKVTQSSRYLVKRTGEKVFLECVQDMDHENMFWYRQDPGLGLRLIYFSYDVKMKEKGDIPEGYSVSREKKERFSLILESASTNQTSMYLCASSPSSGTNYEQYFGPGTRLTVT.

The chain combines TRBV28 with TRBJ2-3, with 10 bases lining up with TRBD2. The CDR3 consists of 15 residues. With 6 bases clipped from V and 3 bases from J, the junction kept 6 bases outside the gene matches. In germline, CDR1 is MDHEN, CDR2 SYDVKM. CDR3 amino acids: CASRISGGATDTQYF. The CDR3 nucleotides read TGTGCCAGCAGGATAAGCGGGGGGGCGACAGATACGCAGTATTTT.

The sample holds a few counts of this clonotype. One junction end does not reproduce the germline sequence, and a read error may be involved. The gene calls are TRBV5-1 and TRBJ1-1; D call uncertain. This CDR3 spans 15 amino acids. Germline V gene lookup returns CDR1 SGHRS and CDR2 YFSETQ. This CDR3 is CSSSLANPGRTEAFF. CDR3 DNA: TGCTCCAGCAGCTTGGCGAACCCTGGTAGGACTGAAGCTTTCTTT.

The chain carries TRBV5-1 and TRBJ1-1; the match to TRBD1 covers 8 bases. The V and J ends lost 1 base and 4 bases, in that order; junction bases with no gene match: 15. The germline CDR1 and CDR2 sequences are SGHRS and YFSETQ. This CDR3 comprises 18 residues. The CDR3 DNA is TGCGCCAGCAGCTTGACCGGGACAGGCATTTATGAAGGCACTGAAGCTTTCTTT. Its translation: CASSLTGTGIYEGTEAFF.

V and J are TRBV5-1 and TRBJ2-3; the match to TRBD1 covers 9 bases. The V gene end was trimmed by 4 bases and the J gene end by 0 bases; junction bases not matched to a gene: 3. The V gene's germline CDR1 is SGHRS and CDR2 YFSETQ. CDR3 length: 15 amino acids. CDR3 bases: TGCGCCAGCAGCATCGGACAGGGGAGCACAGATACGCAGTATTTT. Protein product: CASSIGQGSTDTQYF. Full variable domain (missing parts from reference TRBV5-1 and TRBJ2-3): KAGVTQTPRYLIKTRGQQVTLSCSPISGHRSVSWYQQTPGQGLQFLFEYFSETQRNKGNFPGRFSGRQFSNSRSEMNVSTLELGDSALYLCASSIGQGSTDTQYFGPGTRLTVL.

V usage is TRBV15 and J usage is TRBJ2-4; 8 nucleotides line up with TRBD2. From germline, CDR1 is LNHNV and CDR2 YYDKDF (reference sequence). The CDR3 runs 18 residues. V gave up 1 base and J gave up 1 base; unmatched junction bases: 9. The CDR3 sequence: CATSRGREAQLAKNIQYF. CDR3 sequence (DNA): TGTGCCACCAGCAGAGGGCGGGAGGCCCAGCTGGCCAAAAACATTCAGTACTTC.

This clonotype was detected ten times or more. This chain connects TRBV19 to TRBJ2-1; tentative D call: TRBD1 (6 bases). Trimming removed 10 bases at V and 0 bases at J, with 10 bases between. This CDR3 is 13 amino acids long. CDR1 is LNHDA, CDR2 SQIVND, per germline (reference sequence). DNA of the CDR3: TGTGCCACCACAGGGAGCTCCTACAATGAGCAGTTCTTC. Its protein is CATTGSSYNEQFF.

CDR3 DNA: TGCGCCAGCAGCGCGGGACTAGCGGGGACCGACAATGAGCAGTTCTTC. Protein: CASSAGLAGTDNEQFF. The J gene is TRBJ2-1, the V gene TRBV5-1; 13 positions agree with TRBD2. CDR1 is SGHRS, CDR2 YFSETQ, per germline. This CDR3 spans 16 amino acids. Trimming at V came to 4 bases and at J to 5 bases, leaving 6 bases not matched to a gene.